These 5 T cell receptor beta chains were sequenced from one sample in a study of T cell changes during pregnancy in multiple sclerosis. Sequencing used immunoSEQ multiplex PCR; TCRdb keeps in-frame clones, though not all of them. This sample has over 85,000 clones; roughly 91% occur once, and the top ten carry 1.5% to 2%. Specimen: peripheral blood, collected after pregnancy. These receptors all stem from a female donor in good health, enrolled as a control in a pregnancy study.

The V call is TRBV2, the J call TRBJ1-1, with D maybe TRBD1 (6 bases). With 9 bases removed from V and 4 bases from J, the gap between germline ends came to 12 bases. The germline V gene has CDR1 SNHLY and CDR2 FYNNEI. This CDR3 spans 12 amino acids. In DNA, the CDR3 is TGTGCCAGTACAGGGTTCCGCACTGAAGCTTTCTTT. It codes for CASTGFRTEAFF.

CDR3 sequence reads: CASSLTSGGSRNTQYF. For the CDR3, the DNA is TGTGCCAGCAGCTTAACTAGCGGGGGGTCCAGGAATACGCAGTATTTT. J is TRBJ2-3 and V is TRBV6-6; 12 bases align to TRBD2. The germline gives CDR1 MNHNY, CDR2 SVGAGI (reference sequence). Unmatched junction bases numbered 11, after V lost 6 bases and J lost 7 bases. The CDR3 contains 16 residues.

The chain employs TRBV10-3 and TRBJ2-2; the match to TRBD2 covers 7 bases. Germline loops: CDR1 ENHRY, CDR2 SYGVKD. The length of the CDR3 is 17 residues. The V and J ends lost 3 bases and 1 base, in that order; junction bases with no gene match: 8. The CDR3 sequence is CAISDGGIAGNTGELFF. CDR3 in DNA: TGTGCCATCAGTGACGGGGGGATAGCGGGGAACACCGGGGAGCTGTTTTTT.

This sequence joins TRBV9 and TRBJ1-2, with 7 bases identical to TRBD1. V shed 3 bases, J shed 7 bases, and the junction held 12 bases outside the gene matches. From germline, CDR1 is SGDLS and CDR2 YYNGEE. The CDR3 runs 15 residues. CDR3 DNA sequence: TGTGCCAGCAGCGCCGGGACAGACCCCCGCGGTGGCTACACCTTC. It is translated as CASSAGTDPRGGYTF. Filled out from reference TRBV9 and TRBJ1-2, the complete variable domain reads DSGVTQTPKHLITATGQRVTLRCSPRSGDLSVYWYQQSLDQGLQFLIQYYNGEERAKGNILERFSAQQFPDLHSELNLSSLELGDSALYFCASSAGTDPRGGYTFGSGTRLTVV.

The V and J genes are TRBV29-1 and TRBJ1-2; D unclear. CDR3 length: 13 amino acids. Germline CDR1 reads SQVTM; CDR2 reads ANQGSEA. The V and J ends lost 6 bases and 5 bases respectively, with 16 bases between them. CDR3 in amino acids: CSVPLGVGYGYTF. The CDR3 coding sequence is TGCAGCGTGCCGCTCGGGGTAGGTTATGGCTACACCTTC. The full variable domain, rest sourced from reference TRBV29-1 and TRBJ1-2, is SAVISQKPSRDICQRGTSLTIQCQVDSQVTMMFWYRQQPGQSLTLIATANQGSEATYESGFVIDKFPISRPNLTFSTLTVSNMSPEDSSIYLCSVPLGVGYGYTFGSGTRLTVV.